The present TCR beta chain was sequenced within a study of siplizumab effects on memory and regulatory T cells. General study points: A minor fraction of alloreactive clones, and no more, mapped to unstimulated subsets.

Looked up from germline, CDR1 is SGHTA and CDR2 is FQGTGA. The CDR3 loop spans 16 amino acids. Trimming removed 3 bases from V and 4 bases from J, with 13 bases in between. Some clones are missing from TCRdb's copy, which holds only in-frame ones; the method was immunoSEQ multiplex PCR. The repertoire has roughly 93,000 clones, roughly 94% of them found once; the top ten carry around 1.5%. Concerning this clone itself: The antigen is undetermined.

The receptor was derived from a human donor in good health. The sequenced material came from non-Treg CD4+ T cells sorted from blood. The chain combines TRBV7-3 with TRBJ2-6; tentative D call: TRBD2 (5 bases). The chain's CDR3 is CASSFGLTEGANVLTF. The CDR3 DNA sequence: TGTGCCAGCAGCTTTGGACTTACGGAGGGGGCCAACGTCCTGACTTTC.